The 31 T cell receptor beta chains below come from one sample, sequenced in a study of blood T cell repertoires in COVID-19. Using immunoSEQ multiplex PCR, the repertoire was profiled, and TCRdb retains in-frame clones only, with some absent. Counted here are tens of thousands of clones, 80% occurring once; the ten biggest clones make up around 4.8%. The sequenced sample consisted of peripheral blood. The receptor source for this set is a woman in her 70s with acute or convalescent COVID-19.

With regard to this clone: The conserved final phenylalanine or tryptophan is absent from the CDR3, which likely points to a read error. Because the CDR3's place on the DNA is in doubt, the DNA is left out and the CDR3 is given as listed by TCRdb. The rearrangement links TRBV11-3 to TRBJ1-1. Per germline, CDR1 SGHNT and CDR2 YENEEA. The CDR3 spans 12 residues, counting both ends. CDR3 sequence: CASSLDSVGLAG.

This chain connects TRBV7-2 to TRBJ1-1, with 7 bases fitting TRBD1. The germline CDR1 and CDR2 sequences are SGHTA and FQGNSA. After removal of 1 base from V and 11 bases from J, the junction contained 10 bases not matched to a gene. The CDR3 is 14 amino acids. CDR3 sequence reads: CASSLVGTVSFAFF. CDR3 bases: TGTGCCAGCAGCTTAGTGGGGACAGTATCGTTCGCTTTCTTT.

The rearrangement links TRBV4-1 to TRBJ2-5; 7 bases line up with TRBD1. From germline, CDR1 is MGHRA and CDR2 YSYEKL. The V gene end was trimmed by 0 bases and the J gene end by 5 bases; junction bases not matched to a gene: 6. This CDR3 contains 15 residues. The CDR3 coding sequence is TGCGCCAGCAGCCAAGAAGGGCAGGGGGTTGAGACCCAGTACTTC. Translated: CASSQEGQGVETQYF.

This clone was seen a few times. The CDR3 sequence is CASSASGGAYEQYF. The CDR3 region has the DNA TGTGCCAGCAGCGCTAGCGGGGGAGCCTACGAGCAGTACTTC. The chain couples TRBV9 to TRBJ2-7, with 10 bases lining up with TRBD2. V shed 3 bases and J 2 bases; nucleotides not matched to a gene: 2. Germline V gene lookup returns CDR1 SGDLS and CDR2 YYNGEE. The CDR3 has 14 amino acids.

The chain employs TRBV9 and TRBJ2-3, with TRBD2 as a possible D gene (5 bases). Germline CDR1 and CDR2: SGDLS and YYNGEE. V was shortened by 6 bases and J by 3 bases, with 11 bases between the two germline ends. This CDR3 region has 13 residues. CDR3 bases: TGTGCCAGCAAGCGAATAGCGACAGATACGCAGTATTTT. It codes for CASKRIATDTQYF.

This clone was found a few times. V gene TRBV2 combines with J gene TRBJ2-2; the match to TRBD1 covers 8 bases. The CDR3 runs 16 residues. The germline gives CDR1 SNHLY, CDR2 FYNNEI. Trimming removed 5 bases from V and 6 bases from J; junction bases left unmatched: 11. The CDR3 reads CASSQVAGGWSGELFF. The CDR3 coding sequence is TGTGCCAGCAGTCAAGTGGCAGGGGGCTGGTCCGGGGAGCTGTTTTTT.

This clone appeared once. The chain recombines TRBV5-5 with TRBJ2-1; D perhaps matches TRBD2 (6 bases). Germline assignment: CDR1 SGHKS and CDR2 YYEKEE (reference sequence). The V end lost 2 bases, the J end lost 4 bases, and 13 bases lay between the germline ends. This CDR3 comprises 15 residues. CDR3 region: CASSLSGQAYNEQFF. CDR3 coding DNA: TGTGCCAGCAGCTTAAGCGGGCAGGCTTACAATGAGCAGTTCTTC.

J is TRBJ2-2 and V is TRBV6-2 or TRBV6-3, with TRBD1 matching over 11 bases. Germline values: CDR1 MNHEY, CDR2 SVGEGT. J was trimmed by 6 bases and V by 0 bases; bases with no gene match: 3. CDR3 length: 16 residues. The CDR3 coding sequence is TGTGCCAGCAGTTACTCCCCGGGACAGGGGGCCGGGGAGCTGTTTTTT. Its translation is CASSYSPGQGAGELFF.

The rearrangement joins TRBV29-1 to TRBJ1-1, with D possibly being TRBD1 (6 bases). The germline CDR1 and CDR2 sequences are SQVTM and ANQGSEA. V shed 5 bases and J shed 3 bases, with 13 bases lying between them. CDR3 length: 13 residues. The CDR3 here is CSVQSTGYTEAFF. The CDR3 DNA reads TGCAGCGTTCAGAGTACAGGGTACACTGAAGCTTTCTTT.

This rearrangement joins TRBV5-1 to TRBJ1-1; possible D gene TRBD1, 6 bases. This CDR3 comprises 14 residues. Germline values: CDR1 SGHRS, CDR2 YFSETQ. The V end was cut by 4 bases, the J end by 10 bases, with 20 bases between. CDR3 DNA: TGCGCCAGCAGCGCCCTTAGGGACAAACATGTAGCTTTCTTT. Its protein product is CASSALRDKHVAFF. Full variable domain (outside the CDR3, taken from reference TRBV5-1 and TRBJ1-1): KAGVTQTPRYLIKTRGQQVTLSCSPISGHRSVSWYQQTPGQGLQFLFEYFSETQRNKGNFPGRFSGRQFSNSRSEMNVSTLELGDSALYLCASSALRDKHVAFFGQGTRLTVV.

This clone was observed a single time. The chain has TRBV7-2 and TRBJ1-2; tentatively, D is TRBD1 (5 bases). In germline, CDR1 is SGHTA, CDR2 FQGNSA. V gave up 3 bases and J gave up 4 bases, with 12 bases separating them. CDR3 size: 14 residues. The CDR3 protein is CASSLARETYGYTF. The DNA for the CDR3 is TGTGCCAGCAGCTTGGCCAGGGAAACCTATGGCTACACCTTC. The variable domain in full, completed from reference TRBV7-2 and TRBJ1-2, reads GAGVSQSPSNKVTEKGKDVELRCDPISGHTALYWYRQSLGQGLEFLIYFQGNSAPDKSGLPSDRFSAERTGGSVSTLTIQRTQQEDSAVYLCASSLARETYGYTFGSGTRLTVV.

This clone came up a few times. J is TRBJ1-6 and V is TRBV5-5; D unresolved. Trimming pared 1 base from V and 4 bases from J, leaving 12 bases between. CDR3 length equals 16 residues. Germline V lookup: CDR1 SGHKS, CDR2 YYEKEE (reference sequence). CDR3 residues: CASSLSLTGYNSPLHF. The CDR3 bases are TGTGCCAGCAGCTTGTCCCTGACGGGGTATAATTCACCCCTCCACTTT.

The chain employs TRBV2 and TRBJ1-5; 8 bases map to TRBD1. Per germline, CDR1 SNHLY and CDR2 FYNNEI. The CDR3 contains 15 residues. The ends lost 6 bases at V and 1 base at J; junction bases unmatched: 5. The CDR3, as DNA: TGTGCCAGCAGCCAACAGGGGGTAAGCAATCAGCCCCAGCATTTT. Translation: CASSQQGVSNQPQHF.

As for this clone: Mismatch with germline at one junction end may stem from a read error. The chain uses TRBV19 and TRBJ2-7; D is perhaps TRBD2 (6 bases). The length of the CDR3 is 14 residues. Germline lookup yields CDR1 LNHDA and CDR2 SQIVND (reference sequence). In DNA form, the CDR3 reads TGTGCCAGTAGCATAGGACTATCCAATTACGAGCAGTACTTC. The encoded protein is CASSIGLSNYEQYF.

The V and J genes are TRBV2 and TRBJ2-7; the match to TRBD2 covers 8 bases. The CDR3 is 14 amino acids. CDR1 is SNHLY, CDR2 FYNNEI, per germline. The junction had 4 bases not matched to a gene; V was cut back by 4 bases and J by 2 bases. CDR3 region: CASSGGGGPYEQYF. CDR3 nucleotides: TGTGCCAGCAGTGGGGGCGGGGGGCCCTACGAGCAGTACTTC. The full variable domain, with the rest looked up from reference TRBV2 and TRBJ2-7, is EPEVTQTPSHQVTQMGQEVILRCVPISNHLYFYWYRQILGQKVEFLVSFYNNEISEKSEIFDDQFSVERPDGSNFTLKIRSTKLEDSAMYFCASSGGGGPYEQYFGPGTRLTVT.

This clone was picked up one time. This chain links TRBV5-1 with TRBJ2-1; 8 nucleotides align to TRBD1. CDR1 and CDR2 (germline): SGHRS, YFSETQ. This CDR3 is built from 14 residues. V trimming: 9 bases; J trimming: 5 bases; junction bases outside the gene matches: 10. CDR3 region: CATNPGTGNNEQFF. The DNA of the CDR3 is TGCGCCACGAATCCCGGGACAGGCAACAATGAGCAGTTCTTC.

The rearrangement uses TRBV7-9 and TRBJ2-7, with 10 bases that match TRBD2. Germline CDR1 is SEHNR and CDR2 is FQNEAQ (reference sequence). Germline trimming cut 2 bases from V and 2 bases from J; bases unmatched to any gene: 6. CDR3 length: 16 amino acids. CDR3 protein: CASSLMSSGGTYEQYF. The CDR3 nucleotides are TGTGCCAGCAGCTTAATGTCTAGCGGGGGAACCTACGAGCAGTACTTC.

This clone turned up a few times. The chain links TRBV5-1 to TRBJ2-1, with D maybe TRBD2 (5 bases). The CDR3 loop spans 14 amino acids. Trimming took 3 bases from V and 8 from J, leaving 15 bases between them. The germline V gene has CDR1 SGHRS and CDR2 YFSETQ. CDR3 nucleotide sequence: TGCGCCAGCAGCTCCGGGTCTACGGGGTATGAGCAGTTCTTC. Amino acid sequence: CASSSGSTGYEQFF.

V is TRBV20-1 and J is TRBJ2-7; TRBD2 might be the D (7 bases). Trimming left V 3 bases short and J 2 bases short, with 17 bases between. The CDR3 has 15 residues. Germline values: CDR1 DFQATT, CDR2 SNEGSKA (reference sequence). The CDR3 nucleotides read TGCAGTGCTAGTACCCCCAGGCGGGGGCCCTACGAGCAGTACTTC. Its protein product is CSASTPRRGPYEQYF.

The chain combines TRBV6-5 with TRBJ1-2, with D perhaps TRBD1 (6 bases). The CDR3 spans 13 residues. V lost 7 bases to trimming and J lost 4 bases, with 13 bases between them. CDR1 and CDR2 (germline): MNHEY, SVGAGI. CDR3 protein: CASMAGVIYGYTF. The CDR3 DNA follows: TGTGCCAGCATGGCAGGGGTCATCTATGGCTACACCTTC.

J is TRBJ2-1 and V is TRBV7-3; a possible D gene is TRBD1 (6 bases). V was clipped by 8 bases and J by 3 bases, with 17 bases between them. Looked up from germline, CDR1 is SGHTA and CDR2 is FQGTGA. CDR3 length equals 15 residues. The DNA of the CDR3 is TGTGCCAGCTCCGCTACAGGGAACCTCTACAATGAGCAGTTCTTC. Translation gives CASSATGNLYNEQFF.

The V gene is TRBV3-1 (or the pseudogene TRBV3-2), the J gene TRBJ1-2; D gene ambiguous. CDR1 and CDR2 from the germline V gene are LGHDT and YNNKEL (reference sequence). This CDR3 contains 12 residues. V shed 4 bases and J shed 7 bases, with 10 bases lying between them. In DNA, the CDR3 is TGTGCCAGCAGCCTGAGCTCTGGTGGCTACACCTTC. This codes for CASSLSSGGYTF.

The chain combines TRBV10-3 with TRBJ1-1; the D gene is possibly TRBD1 (5 bases). CDR3 size: 14 residues. Germline V gives CDR1 ENHRY, CDR2 SYGVKD. Trimming removed 0 bases from V and 3 bases from J, with 8 bases in between. For the CDR3, the DNA is TGTGCCATCAGTGAGTCCCAGGGCGACACTGAAGCTTTCTTT. Translating gives CAISESQGDTEAFF.

The chain is built from TRBV10-3 and TRBJ1-2; 7 bases are shared with TRBD1. Germline V CDR1 and CDR2: ENHRY, SYGVKD. The length of the CDR3 is 16 residues. The trim removed 2 bases at V and 1 base at J, leaving 7 bases unmatched. CDR3 sequence reads: CAISELQGGDNYGYTF. The CDR3 DNA reads as TGTGCCATCAGTGAGCTTCAAGGGGGCGATAACTATGGCTACACCTTC.

This chain uses TRBV7-9 with TRBJ2-7; weak D call: TRBD2 (6 bases). Trimming shortened V by 0 bases and J by 5 bases, and 11 bases separated the two germline ends. This CDR3 is built from 14 residues. CDR1 and CDR2 from the germline V gene are SEHNR and FQNEAQ (reference sequence). The CDR3 coding sequence is TGTGCCAGCAGCTTAGCGCGGGGTCTGAACGAGCAGTACTTC. It encodes CASSLARGLNEQYF.

This rearrangement joins TRBV20-1 to TRBJ2-7, with D uncertain. Germline V gene data show CDR1 as DFQATT and CDR2 as SNEGSKA (reference sequence). This CDR3 spans 11 amino acids. V lost 6 bases and J lost 4, with 10 bases in between. CDR3 sequence reads: CSAPLFYEQYF. The CDR3 DNA reads as TGCAGTGCCCCCCTTTTTTACGAGCAGTACTTC.

DNA of the CDR3: TGTGCCACCAGTTCAACCGGGACTAGTTACAATGAGCAGTTCTTC. Translated: CATSSTGTSYNEQFF. The V and J genes are TRBV15 and TRBJ2-1; 8 bases match TRBD2. This CDR3 contains 15 residues. V lost 6 bases, J lost 4 bases, and 8 bases stayed unmatched. Per germline, CDR1 LNHNV and CDR2 YYDKDF (reference sequence).

The chain recombines TRBV11-2 with TRBJ2-6; D might be TRBD1 (5 bases). Trimming took off 2 bases at V and 2 bases at J, with 19 bases between the two ends. This CDR3 contains 19 residues. CDR1 is SGHAT, CDR2 FQNNGV, per germline. Here the CDR3 DNA reads TGTGCCAGCAGCTTAAGGCTATCCTTTGGGGCGACTGGGGCCAACGTCCTGACTTTC. Residues: CASSLRLSFGATGANVLTF.

This clone was detected a few times. V is TRBV6-1 and J is TRBJ2-1, with TRBD1 as a possible D gene (5 bases). Germline CDR1 is MNHNS and CDR2 is SASEGT. V gave up 3 bases and J gave up 8 bases, with 14 bases separating them. The CDR3 length is 14 residues. The CDR3 DNA sequence: TGTGCCAGCAGTGACAGGACACACTCGGATGAGCAGTTCTTC. It codes for CASSDRTHSDEQFF.

This clone is a singleton in its sample. DNA for the CDR3: TGCGCCAGCAGGGACACGCTCCGTACCTATGGCTACACCTTC. Its protein product is CASRDTLRTYGYTF. The rearrangement links TRBV5-1 to TRBJ1-2; a weak D match, TRBD1 (5 bases). Germline lookup yields CDR1 SGHRS and CDR2 YFSETQ. This CDR3 comprises 14 residues. V was cut by 5 bases and J by 4 bases, with 15 bases left in between.

The chain links TRBV7-2 to TRBJ2-3, with D maybe TRBD1 (6 bases). The length of the CDR3 is 13 residues. Germline V gives CDR1 SGHTA, CDR2 FQGNSA. The V end lost 6 bases, the J end lost 4 bases, and 11 bases lay between the germline ends. This CDR3 reads CASSYREADTQYF. The CDR3 region has the DNA TGTGCCAGCAGTTACAGGGAAGCAGATACGCAGTATTTT. Full variable domain (rest looked up from reference TRBV7-2 and TRBJ2-3): GAGVSQSPSNKVTEKGKDVELRCDPISGHTALYWYRQSLGQGLEFLIYFQGNSAPDKSGLPSDRFSAERTGGSVSTLTIQRTQQEDSAVYLCASSYREADTQYFGPGTRLTVL.